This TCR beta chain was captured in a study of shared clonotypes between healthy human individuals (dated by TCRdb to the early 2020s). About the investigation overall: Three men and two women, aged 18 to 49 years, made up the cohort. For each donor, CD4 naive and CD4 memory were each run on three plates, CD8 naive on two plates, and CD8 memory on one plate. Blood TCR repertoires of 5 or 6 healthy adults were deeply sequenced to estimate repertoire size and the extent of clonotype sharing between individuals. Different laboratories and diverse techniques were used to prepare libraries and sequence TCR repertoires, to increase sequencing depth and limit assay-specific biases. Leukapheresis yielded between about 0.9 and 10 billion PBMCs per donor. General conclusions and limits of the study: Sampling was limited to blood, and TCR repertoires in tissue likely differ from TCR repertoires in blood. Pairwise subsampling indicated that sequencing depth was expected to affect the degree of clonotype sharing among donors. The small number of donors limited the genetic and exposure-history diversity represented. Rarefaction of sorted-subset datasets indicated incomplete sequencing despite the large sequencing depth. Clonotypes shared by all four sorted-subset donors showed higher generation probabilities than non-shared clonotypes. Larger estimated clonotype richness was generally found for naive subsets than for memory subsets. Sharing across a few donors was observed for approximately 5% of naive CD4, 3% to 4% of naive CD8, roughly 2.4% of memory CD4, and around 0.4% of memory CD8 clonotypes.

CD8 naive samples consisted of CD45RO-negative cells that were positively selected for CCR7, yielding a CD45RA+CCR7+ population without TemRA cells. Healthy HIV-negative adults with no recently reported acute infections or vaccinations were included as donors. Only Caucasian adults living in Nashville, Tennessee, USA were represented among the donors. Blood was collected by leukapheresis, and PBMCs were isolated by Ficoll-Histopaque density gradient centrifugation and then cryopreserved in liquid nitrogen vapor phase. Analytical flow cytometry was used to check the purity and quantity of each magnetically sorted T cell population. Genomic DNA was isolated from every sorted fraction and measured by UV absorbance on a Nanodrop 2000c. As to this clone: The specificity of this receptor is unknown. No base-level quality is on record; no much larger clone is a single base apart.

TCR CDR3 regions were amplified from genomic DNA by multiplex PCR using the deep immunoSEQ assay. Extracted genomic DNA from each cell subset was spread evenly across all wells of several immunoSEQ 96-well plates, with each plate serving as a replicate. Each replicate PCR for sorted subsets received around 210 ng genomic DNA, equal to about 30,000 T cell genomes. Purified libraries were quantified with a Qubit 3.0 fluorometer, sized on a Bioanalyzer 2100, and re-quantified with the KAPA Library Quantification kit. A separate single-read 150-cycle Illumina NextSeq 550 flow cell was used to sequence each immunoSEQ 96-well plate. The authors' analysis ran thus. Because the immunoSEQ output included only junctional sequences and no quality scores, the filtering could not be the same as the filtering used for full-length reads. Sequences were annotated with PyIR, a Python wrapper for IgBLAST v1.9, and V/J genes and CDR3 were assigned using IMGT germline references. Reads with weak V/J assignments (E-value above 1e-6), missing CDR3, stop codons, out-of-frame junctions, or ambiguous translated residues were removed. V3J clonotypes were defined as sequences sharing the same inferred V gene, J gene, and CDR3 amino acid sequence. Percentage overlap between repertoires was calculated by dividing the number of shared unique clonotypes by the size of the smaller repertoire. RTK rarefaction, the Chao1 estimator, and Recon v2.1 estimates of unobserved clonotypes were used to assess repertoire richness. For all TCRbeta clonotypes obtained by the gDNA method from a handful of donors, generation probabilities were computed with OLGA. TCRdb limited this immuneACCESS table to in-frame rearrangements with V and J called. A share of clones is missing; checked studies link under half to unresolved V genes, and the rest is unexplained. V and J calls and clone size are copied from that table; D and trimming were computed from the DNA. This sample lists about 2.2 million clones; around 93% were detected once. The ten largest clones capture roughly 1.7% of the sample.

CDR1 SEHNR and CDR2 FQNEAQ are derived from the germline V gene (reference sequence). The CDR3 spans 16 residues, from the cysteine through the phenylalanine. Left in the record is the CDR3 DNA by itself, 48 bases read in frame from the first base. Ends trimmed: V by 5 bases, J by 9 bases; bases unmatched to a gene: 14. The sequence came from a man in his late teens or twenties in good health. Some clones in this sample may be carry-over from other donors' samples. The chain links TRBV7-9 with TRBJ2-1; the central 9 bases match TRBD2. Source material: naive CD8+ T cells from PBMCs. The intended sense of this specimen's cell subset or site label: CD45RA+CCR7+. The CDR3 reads CASSHWGLAMVGEQFF. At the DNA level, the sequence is TGTGCCAGCAGCCACTGGGGACTAGCTATGGTCGGTGAGCAGTTCTTC.